A single sample gave rise to the 32 T cell receptor beta chains below, sequenced in a study of T cell clones after liver transplantation. Measured with immunoSEQ multiplex PCR; TCRdb has only the in-frame clones, and not every one. The sample consists of roughly 120,000 clones, 90% of them appearing once. The input for sequencing was CD4+ T cells from blood, taken 12 months after liver transplant. The receptors were sampled from a human patient who received a liver transplant. Some T cells may have come from the graft donor.

V usage is TRBV11-2 and J usage is TRBJ2-1, with 8 nucleotides matching TRBD2. V was pared by 5 bases and J by 9 bases, with 9 bases of the junction left unmatched. CDR1 SGHAT and CDR2 FQNNGV come from the germline V gene. This CDR3 comprises 14 residues. CDR3 DNA sequence: TGTGCCAGCAGCCGTCCGGGACTAGGTTTTGAGCAGTTCTTC. It codes for CASSRPGLGFEQFF.

CDR3 bases: TGTGCCAGCAGCCTACAGCAGGGGGGAACTGAAGCTTTCTTT. Its protein product is CASSLQQGGTEAFF. The chain employs TRBV7-9 and TRBJ1-1, with 7 positions matching TRBD1. This CDR3 region has 14 residues. Germline CDR1 SEHNR, CDR2 FQNEAQ (reference sequence). V lost 5 bases and J lost 5; bases outside the gene matches: 8.

This chain connects TRBV29-1 to TRBJ1-1; D may be TRBD1 (6 bases). Germline CDR1 and CDR2: SQVTM and ANQGSEA. CDR3 length: 12 amino acids. The V end was cut by 7 bases, the J end by 5 bases, with 14 bases between. CDR3: CSGGRGETEAFF. CDR3 coding DNA: TGCAGCGGTGGGAGGGGGGAAACTGAAGCTTTCTTT.

This chain links TRBV5-1 with TRBJ2-1; TRBD1 matches at 9 bases. With 0 bases clipped from V and 5 bases from J, the junction kept 3 bases outside the gene matches. CDR1 SGHRS and CDR2 YFSETQ come from the germline V gene. The length of the CDR3 is 15 residues. As DNA, the CDR3 is TGCGCCAGCAGCTTGGAGGACAGGGGACACAATGAGCAGTTCTTC. Its translation: CASSLEDRGHNEQFF.

V is TRBV11-1 and J is TRBJ2-5; 7 bases fit TRBD1. V shed 1 base, J shed 5 bases, and the junction held 4 bases outside the gene matches. Germline-derived CDR1 and CDR2 are SGHAT and FQDESV (reference sequence). The CDR3 is 14 amino acids. The CDR3 spells CASSLGQGVETQYF. The DNA for the CDR3 is TGTGCCAGCAGCTTAGGACAGGGTGTTGAGACCCAGTACTTC.

This chain joins TRBV6-6 and TRBJ2-3; TRBD2 might be the D (6 bases). There are 13 residues in the CDR3. The V gene's germline CDR1 is MNHNY and CDR2 SVGAGI (reference sequence). The V end was cut by 7 bases, the J end by 2 bases, with 10 bases between. The CDR3 loop is CASTRGNTDTQYF. CDR3 in DNA: TGTGCCAGCACACGGGGGAACACAGATACGCAGTATTTT.

DNA for the CDR3: TGTGCCAGCAGCTTATCCCAGGGGAGCGGTGAAAAACTGTTTTTT. Its translation is CASSLSQGSGEKLFF. The chain links TRBV7-2 to TRBJ1-4, with D perhaps matching TRBD1 (6 bases). From germline, CDR1 is SGHTA and CDR2 FQGNSA. This CDR3 contains 15 residues. The V gene lost 2 bases and the J gene lost 7 bases, with 14 bases spanning the gap.

The gene calls are TRBV6-6 and TRBJ2-7; perhaps TRBD2 as D (6 bases). The germline V gene encodes CDR1 MNHNY and CDR2 SVGAGI (reference sequence). There are 15 residues in the CDR3. The V and J ends lost 5 bases and 2 bases respectively, with 16 bases between them. Here the CDR3 DNA reads TGTGCCAGCAGTCCCCCGGCGGGGAGGACCTACGAGCAGTACTTC. As protein: CASSPPAGRTYEQYF.

This clone was detected only once. The chain employs TRBV2 and TRBJ2-2, with D unresolved. Trimming shortened V by 6 bases and J by 4 bases, and 15 bases separated the two germline ends. Germline values: CDR1 SNHLY, CDR2 FYNNEI. The CDR3 spans 15 residues. The CDR3 loop is CASRPQRAVTGELFF. The CDR3 coding sequence is TGTGCCAGCAGACCGCAACGGGCGGTCACCGGGGAGCTGTTTTTT.

The rearrangement uses TRBV5-1 and TRBJ1-4; 7 bases fit TRBD1. Losses at the gene ends were 4 bases for V and 6 bases for J; bases not matched to a gene: 6. Germline values: CDR1 SGHRS, CDR2 YFSETQ. The length of the CDR3 is 14 residues. This CDR3 reads CASSLTGSDEKLFF. The CDR3 DNA reads as TGCGCCAGCAGCCTGACAGGGTCGGATGAAAAACTGTTTTTT.

The rearrangement links TRBV19 to TRBJ2-7, with D uncertain. The V gene lost 5 bases and the J gene lost 6 bases, with 20 bases spanning the gap. Germline values: CDR1 LNHDA, CDR2 SQIVND (reference sequence). This CDR3 is built from 15 residues. CDR3 bases: TGTGCCAGTAGTTACAACGCCCGGGTCTTCCGCGAGCAGTACTTC. Protein product: CASSYNARVFREQYF.

DNA of the CDR3: TGTGCCAGCAGCGCGGGACTAGCCCTCTACGAGCAGTACTTC. This gives the protein CASSAGLALYEQYF. This chain joins TRBV5-6 and TRBJ2-7; 9 nucleotides match TRBD2. CDR3 length: 14 residues. V shed 4 bases, J shed 3 bases, and the junction held 5 bases outside the gene matches. Germline V gene data show CDR1 as SGHDT and CDR2 as YYEEEE.

The chain couples TRBV28 to TRBJ2-1; D call uncertain. CDR1 is MDHEN and CDR2 is SYDVKM in the germline V gene. V lost 7 bases, J lost 7 bases, and 14 bases lay in between. The CDR3 is 13 amino acids. Written as DNA, the CDR3 is TGTGCCAGCATCGCCACATTTCCGAATGAGCAGTTCTTC. This encodes CASIATFPNEQFF.

The chain joins TRBV19 to TRBJ1-4; TRBD1 matches 9 bases. The ends lost 5 bases at V and 5 bases at J; junction bases unmatched: 6. CDR1 and CDR2 from the germline V gene are LNHDA and SQIVND (reference sequence). The CDR3 has 15 residues. The CDR3 sequence is CASSANRGRNEKLFF. The CDR3 DNA follows: TGTGCCAGTAGTGCTAACAGGGGGCGGAATGAAAAACTGTTTTTT.

This chain links TRBV4-3 with TRBJ2-7; 9 bases are a match to TRBD1. V lost 4 bases and J lost 2; bases outside the gene matches: 3. Germline CDR1 and CDR2: LGHNA and YSLEER. The CDR3 spans 14 residues. In DNA form, the CDR3 reads TGCGCCAGCAGCCCGAGACAGGGGGCCTACGAGCAGTACTTC. It translates to CASSPRQGAYEQYF.

This chain joins TRBV14 and TRBJ1-1, with 8 bases fitting TRBD1. This CDR3 has 14 amino acids. V lost 0 bases and J lost 5; bases outside the gene matches: 2. The V gene's germline CDR1 is SGHDN and CDR2 FVKESK. CDR3 loop: CASSQDRGLTEAFF. Written as DNA, the CDR3 is TGTGCCAGCAGCCAAGACAGGGGGCTTACTGAAGCTTTCTTT. Full variable domain (rest looked up from reference TRBV14 and TRBJ1-1): EAGVTQFPSHSVIEKGQTVTLRCDPISGHDNLYWYRRVMGKEIKFLLHFVKESKQDESGMPNNRFLAERTGGTYSTLKVQPAELEDSGVYFCASSQDRGLTEAFFGQGTRLTVV.

This chain links TRBV9 with TRBJ1-5; no clear D gene. Trimming removed 3 bases at V and 1 base at J, with 5 bases between. CDR1 is SGDLS and CDR2 is YYNGEE in the germline V gene. The CDR3 is 13 residues long. CDR3 DNA sequence: TGTGCCAGCAGCGACCAGAGCAATCAGCCCCAGCATTTT. Its protein is CASSDQSNQPQHF.

The chain combines TRBV11-3 with TRBJ2-3, with D unclear. There are 15 residues in the CDR3. Germline lookup yields CDR1 SGHNT and CDR2 YENEEA. The germline V and J ends were trimmed by 5 bases and 5 bases, with 17 bases remaining between them. The CDR3 DNA is TGTGCCAGCAGCCAGATGGGTCAGACGGGAGATACGCAGTATTTT. Its protein product is CASSQMGQTGDTQYF.

The chain recombines TRBV11-3 with TRBJ2-7; D could derive from TRBD1 or TRBD2 (5 bases each). The CDR3 is 15 residues long. Trimming took 5 bases from V and 2 from J, leaving 16 bases between them. Looked up from germline, CDR1 is SGHNT and CDR2 is YENEEA. This CDR3 is CASSHGGGLAYEQYF. The CDR3 DNA is TGTGCCAGCAGCCACGGTGGGGGTCTGGCCTACGAGCAGTACTTC.

This clone was recorded once. The J gene is TRBJ2-5, the V gene TRBV14; 7 bases match TRBD2. CDR3 length: 18 residues. V dropped 0 bases and J dropped 1; count of bases not matched to a gene: 11. Germline CDR1 is SGHDN and CDR2 is FVKESK. Here the CDR3 reads CASSQDSSGRWFQETQYF. CDR3 nucleotide sequence: TGTGCCAGCAGCCAAGACAGCTCCGGGAGGTGGTTCCAAGAGACCCAGTACTTC.

J is TRBJ2-1 and V is TRBV2, with unresolved D. CDR1 SNHLY and CDR2 FYNNEI come from the germline V gene. The length of the CDR3 is 13 residues. V lost 2 bases and J 7 bases, leaving 9 bases between the germline ends. CDR3 sequence (DNA): TGTGCCAGCAGTGAAACCAGAATGAATGAGCAGTTCTTC. Amino acids: CASSETRMNEQFF.

The gene calls are TRBV7-2 and TRBJ1-1; 7 nucleotides match TRBD1. J was trimmed by 0 bases and V by 4 bases; bases with no gene match: 5. The CDR3 loop spans 15 amino acids. The V gene's germline CDR1 is SGHTA and CDR2 FQGNSA. In nucleotides, the CDR3 is TGTGCCAGCAGCTCCACAGGGGTAATGAACACTGAAGCTTTCTTT. Protein: CASSSTGVMNTEAFF.

CDR3 amino acids: CASSLEQQETQYF. CDR3 bases: TGCGCCAGCAGCTTGGAACAGCAAGAGACCCAGTACTTC. The chain is built from TRBV5-1 and TRBJ2-5, with D hard to call. The CDR3 contains 13 residues. V lost 0 bases and J lost 2, with 5 bases in between. From germline, CDR1 is SGHRS and CDR2 YFSETQ. Supplemented by reference TRBV5-1 and TRBJ2-5, the full variable domain reads KAGVTQTPRYLIKTRGQQVTLSCSPISGHRSVSWYQQTPGQGLQFLFEYFSETQRNKGNFPGRFSGRQFSNSRSEMNVSTLELGDSALYLCASSLEQQETQYFGPGTRLLVL.

The chain combines TRBV6-4 with TRBJ2-7, with 8 nucleotides matching TRBD2. The CDR3 runs 14 residues. Germline trimming cut 9 bases from V and 0 bases from J; bases unmatched to any gene: 7. Germline V gene sequence: CDR1 MRHNA, CDR2 SNTAGT. Here the CDR3 reads CARFLAGPSYEQYF. Here the CDR3 DNA reads TGTGCCAGATTCCTAGCGGGCCCCTCCTACGAGCAGTACTTC.

The genes are TRBV28 and TRBJ1-5; 8 nucleotides align to TRBD1. V shed 0 bases, J shed 5 bases, and the junction held 3 bases outside the gene matches. The CDR3 has 15 amino acids. The V gene's germline CDR1 is MDHEN and CDR2 SYDVKM. This CDR3 is CASSLWDRDHQPQHF. CDR3 nucleotides: TGTGCCAGCAGTTTATGGGACAGGGACCATCAGCCCCAGCATTTT.

The chain has TRBV15 and TRBJ1-1, with no clear D. CDR3 length equals 13 residues. Germline V lookup: CDR1 LNHNV, CDR2 YYDKDF (reference sequence). Trimming took 5 bases from V and 1 from J, leaving 8 bases between them. CDR3 sequence (DNA): TGTGCCACCAGCGTTGAGGGGAACACTGAAGCTTTCTTT. Protein sequence: CATSVEGNTEAFF.

This clone was recorded once. The gene calls are TRBV10-3 and TRBJ2-4; D tentatively fits TRBD1 or TRBD2 (5 bases each). Germline V gene data show CDR1 as ENHRY and CDR2 as SYGVKD. CDR3 length: 15 amino acids. With 2 bases removed from V and 0 bases from J, the gap between germline ends came to 8 bases. The CDR3 loop reads CAISEGGAAKNIQYF. In DNA form, the CDR3 reads TGTGCCATCAGTGAGGGGGGAGCAGCCAAAAACATTCAGTACTTC.

This clone was seen only a few times. The rearrangement uses TRBV11-1 and TRBJ2-3, with 10 positions matching TRBD2. J lost 0 bases, V lost 6 bases, and 6 bases had no gene match. This CDR3 spans 16 amino acids. Germline V gene lookup returns CDR1 SGHAT and CDR2 FQDESV (reference sequence). DNA for the CDR3: TGTGCCAGCAGTCGTCGACTAGCGGGTAGCACAGATACGCAGTATTTT. This encodes CASSRRLAGSTDTQYF.

The chain couples TRBV7-9 to TRBJ2-1, with D tentatively TRBD2 (6 bases). The CDR3 is 18 residues long. CDR1 is SEHNR and CDR2 is FQNEAQ in the germline V gene (reference sequence). Trimming stripped 2 bases from V and 0 bases from J, with 17 bases between. CDR3 bases: TGTGCCAGCAGCTTATCGGGGAGCGGGCAGAGCTCCTACAATGAGCAGTTCTTC. Its protein product is CASSLSGSGQSSYNEQFF.

This rearrangement joins TRBV27 to TRBJ2-2, with D tentatively TRBD1 (7 bases). The V gene lost 8 bases and the J gene lost 6 bases, with 16 bases spanning the gap. This CDR3 spans 14 amino acids. Per the germline V gene, CDR1 is MNHEY and CDR2 is SMNVEV (reference sequence). The DNA of the CDR3 is TGTGCCAGCTTCAGGGGGGAGATAGCCGGGGAGCTGTTTTTT. Encoded protein: CASFRGEIAGELFF.

This chain uses TRBV19 with TRBJ2-3; possibly TRBD2 for D (5 bases). Germline lookup yields CDR1 LNHDA and CDR2 SQIVND (reference sequence). The CDR3 length is 15 residues. The ends were cut back, 5 bases at V and 2 bases at J, with 14 bases in the middle. The CDR3 region is CASSSSGANTDTQYF. The CDR3 DNA reads as TGTGCCAGTAGTTCCAGCGGAGCTAACACAGATACGCAGTATTTT.

The V gene is TRBV5-1, the J gene TRBJ1-1; a weak D match, TRBD1 (5 bases). V was clipped by 0 bases and J by 5 bases, with 11 bases between them. Germline V gene lookup returns CDR1 SGHRS and CDR2 YFSETQ. The CDR3 covers 14 residues. The CDR3 DNA reads as TGCGCCAGCAGCTTGGTGCGGGGGAGAACTGAAGCTTTCTTT. It translates to CASSLVRGRTEAFF.